The rows below give T cell receptor beta chains drawn from one sample of a study of control samples from healthy donors and cancer patients. Only in-frame clones appear in the TCRdb table, and some are missing; sequencing was by immunoSEQ multiplex PCR. Of roughly 150,000 clones in the sample, approximately 93% are singletons; the top ten hold around 2.4%. The material sequenced was blood. The receptor source for this set is a man aged 50 or older in good health. Each CDR3 is given with its conserved first and last residue. The D gene is left open where the match is weak. A clone size is listed for some rows: how often the clone was seen (once, few, many), or a class if it is expanded.

V gene	CDR3 length	J gene	D gene	clone size	CDR3 protein	CDR3 DNA
TRBV6-6	16	TRBJ2-3	-	-	CASSLLGRGPKDTQYF	TGTGCCAGCAGTCTCCTTGGGAGGGGGCCCAAAGATACGCAGTATTTT
TRBV30	14	TRBJ2-1	-	once	CAWTPRRGYNEQFF	TGTGCCTGGACCCCACGCAGGGGATACAATGAGCAGTTCTTC
TRBV11-3	15	TRBJ2-1	-	-	CASSLRGALIHEQFF	TGTGCCAGCAGCTTAAGAGGGGCGCTTATCCATGAGCAGTTCTTC
TRBV6-6	15	TRBJ1-2	-	-	CASSKPGQLNYGYTF	TGTGCCAGCAGTAAGCCTGGACAGCTTAACTATGGCTACACCTTC
TRBV3-1/TRBV3-2	15	TRBJ2-7	TRBD1	once	CASSQSGTGGYEQYF	TGTGCCAGCAGCCAAAGTGGGACAGGGGGCTACGAGCAGTACTTC
TRBV3-1/TRBV3-2	18	TRBJ2-4	TRBD2	-	CASSLSGLAGGAKNIQYF	TGTGCCAGCAGCCTTTCTGGGCTAGCGGGAGGGGCCAAAAACATTCAGTACTTC
TRBV28	14	TRBJ2-7	TRBD2	-	CASSLSGSVNEQYF	TGTGCCAGCAGCCTTAGCGGGAGTGTAAACGAGCAGTACTTC
TRBV9	18	TRBJ2-6	TRBD1	once	CASSVGGQGDSGANVLTF	TGTGCCAGCAGCGTAGGGGGACAGGGGGATTCTGGGGCCAACGTCCTGACTTTC
TRBV19	16	TRBJ2-7	-	-	CASSIRGSRSSYEQYF	TGTGCCAGTAGTATTAGGGGCAGCAGATCTTCCTACGAGCAGTACTTC
TRBV10-3	16	TRBJ1-2	TRBD1	-	CAITPARTGNNYGYTF	TGTGCCATCACCCCGGCGAGGACAGGGAATAACTATGGCTACACCTTC
TRBV6-5	12	TRBJ1-4	-	-	CASSQNVEKLFF	TGTGCCAGCAGCCAAAACGTTGAAAAACTGTTTTTT
TRBV7-7	15	TRBJ2-3	TRBD2	-	CASSPGAGGIDTQYF	TGTGCTAGCAGCCCAGGGGCGGGAGGTATAGATACGCAGTATTTT
TRBV6-4	15	TRBJ2-1	TRBD2	-	CASRLAGGSYNEQFF	TGTGCCAGCAGACTAGCGGGAGGGTCCTACAATGAGCAGTTCTTC
TRBV30	12	TRBJ2-1	-	-	CAWRSLSHEQFF	TGTGCCTGGAGATCTTTATCCCATGAGCAGTTCTTC
TRBV3-1/TRBV3-2	14	TRBJ2-4	-	once	CASSRGRVKNIQYF	TGTGCCAGCAGCCGGGGCAGGGTCAAAAACATTCAGTACTTC
TRBV5-8	15	TRBJ2-3	TRBD2	-	CASSPELAGVNTQYF	TGTGCCAGCAGCCCAGAATTGGCGGGAGTAAATACGCAGTATTTT
TRBV10-3	13	TRBJ2-1	-	-	CAIRGELGNEQFF	TGTGCCATCAGAGGGGAATTGGGCAATGAGCAGTTCTTC
TRBV21-1	16	TRBJ1-1	-	-	CASSTPAGTGNTEAFF	TGTGCCAGCAGCACCCCTGCCGGGACGGGGAACACTGAAGCTTTCTTT
TRBV7-2	15	TRBJ2-5	-	-	CASSLVLHNQETQYF	TGTGCCAGCAGCTTAGTGCTTCATAACCAAGAGACCCAGTACTTC
TRBV19	15	TRBJ1-3	-	-	CASSIGSVSGNTIYF	TGTGCCAGTAGTATAGGGTCGGTCTCTGGAAACACCATATATTTT
TRBV7-9	12	TRBJ1-1	-	-	CASRLRGTEAFF	TGTGCCAGCAGACTCAGGGGCACTGAAGCTTTCTTT
TRBV5-6	11	TRBJ2-1	-	-	CASSFYNEQFF	TGTGCCAGCAGCTTCTACAATGAGCAGTTCTTC